This TCR beta chain was found in a study of blood T cell repertoires in COVID-19. Across the study: From the United States, Italy and Spain came samples of acute and convalescent COVID-19. The cDNA or gDNA used as material had been derived from T cells, B-cell-depleted T cells, or PBMCs.

In the study's own analysis: Amplification of reference gene primers provided the estimated nucleated cell counts. Libraries were prepared by immunoSEQ multiplex PCR; TCRdb keeps only in-frame clonotypes and omits some of them. For V, J and clone size, that table is used; D and trimming come from the DNA. The sample consists of around 130,000 clones, approximately 85% of them appearing once. This clone was seen once. The germline V gene encodes CDR1 SGHNT and CDR2 YYREEE (reference sequence). This CDR3 has 15 residues. J lost 11 bases, V lost 5 bases, and 15 bases had no gene match. Source material: peripheral blood. The chain uses TRBV5-4 and TRBJ1-1; 10 positions agree with TRBD1. This sequence originates from a human donor in a cohort sampled during active COVID-19. The chain's CDR3 is CASSSNGDRGARAFF. The DNA for the CDR3 is TGTGCCAGCAGTTCGAACGGGGACAGGGGAGCCCGGGCTTTCTTT.